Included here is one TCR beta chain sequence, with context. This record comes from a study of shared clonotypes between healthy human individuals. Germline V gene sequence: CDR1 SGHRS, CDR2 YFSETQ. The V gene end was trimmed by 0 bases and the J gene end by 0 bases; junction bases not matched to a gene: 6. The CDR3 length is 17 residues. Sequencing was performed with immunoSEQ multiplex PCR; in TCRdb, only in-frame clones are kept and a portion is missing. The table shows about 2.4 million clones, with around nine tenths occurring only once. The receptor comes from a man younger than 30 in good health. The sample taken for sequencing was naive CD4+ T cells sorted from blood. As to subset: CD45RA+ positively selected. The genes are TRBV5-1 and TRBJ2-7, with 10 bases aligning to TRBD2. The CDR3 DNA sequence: TGCGCCAGCAGCTTGGCACTAGCGGGATTCTCCTCCTACGAGCAGTACTTC. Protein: CASSLALAGFSSYEQYF. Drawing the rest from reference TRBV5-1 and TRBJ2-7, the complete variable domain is KAGVTQTPRYLIKTRGQQVTLSCSPISGHRSVSWYQQTPGQGLQFLFEYFSETQRNKGNFPGRFSGRQFSNSRSEMNVSTLELGDSALYLCASSLALAGFSSYEQYFGPGTRLTVT.